These 32 T cell receptor beta chains were all obtained from the same sample, sequenced in a study of molecular identifiers for immune sequencing clone quantification. TCRdb reprocessed the PCR reads with MiXCR, giving one entry per CDR3 protein. The top ten hold under 0.8% of the sample, which has more than 450,000 distinct CDR3 sequences, around 23% seen once. Input material: naive CD8+ T cells from blood, with Jurkat cell RNA spiked in. Subset defined: FACS-sorted CD8+CD4-CCR7+CD45RA+ naive T cells. These receptors all stem from a human donor in good health. Some libraries in this study had Jurkat cell RNA spiked in.

This chain joins TRBV7-9 and TRBJ2-7, with 11 nucleotides matching TRBD2. CDR3 size: 15 residues. CDR1 is SEHNR and CDR2 is FQNEAQ in the germline V gene (reference sequence). V gave up 2 bases and J gave up 4 bases; unmatched junction bases: 4. CDR3: CASSLILAGAYEQYF. Written as DNA, the CDR3 is TGTGCCAGCAGCTTAATACTAGCGGGAGCTTACGAGCAGTACTTC.

Details on this clonotype: A read error may be the cause here, since a much bigger clone is one base away. The chain couples TRBV20-1 to TRBJ1-3; possibly TRBD1 for D (5 bases). The V and J ends lost 1 base and 5 bases respectively, with 12 bases between them. Germline assignment: CDR1 DFQATT and CDR2 SNEGSKA (reference sequence). The CDR3 is made up of 14 amino acids. Written as DNA, the CDR3 is TGCAGTGCTAGAGGGGCAGGGCTAAGAAACACCATATATTTT. It codes for CSARGAGLRNTIYF.

This sequence joins TRBV13 and TRBJ2-3; TRBD2 aligns across 12 bases. The CDR3 is made up of 15 amino acids. The germline V gene encodes CDR1 PRHDT and CDR2 FYEKMQ (reference sequence). Unmatched junction bases numbered 6, after V lost 7 bases and J lost 4 bases. The CDR3 sequence: CASKASGGVPDTQYF. DNA of the CDR3: TGTGCCAGCAAGGCTAGCGGGGGGGTCCCAGATACGCAGTATTTT.

Written as DNA, the CDR3 is TGTGCCTGGGATGAGGGTCAATACTACGAGCAGTACTTC. It codes for CAWDEGQYYEQYF. This chain connects TRBV30 to TRBJ2-7; a possible D gene is TRBD2 (5 bases). The germline V gene encodes CDR1 GTSNPN and CDR2 SVGIG (reference sequence). This CDR3 region has 13 residues. Trimming stripped 5 bases from V and 3 bases from J, with 14 bases between.

This clonotype was counted between two and nine times. V is TRBV7-9 and J is TRBJ1-1; D uncertain. V was cut by 5 bases and J by 3 bases, with 16 bases left in between. The germline V gene has CDR1 SEHNR and CDR2 FQNEAQ (reference sequence). CDR3 length: 15 residues. CDR3 sequence reads: CASSQTTRRDTEAFF. The CDR3 DNA reads TGTGCCAGCAGCCAAACGACCAGAAGGGACACTGAAGCTTTCTTT.

A few counts support this clonotype. CDR3 region: CAIPPTVAVGAFF. In nucleotides, the CDR3 is TGTGCCATCCCGCCGACGGTGGCTGTTGGAGCTTTCTTT. The chain is built from TRBV7-9 and TRBJ1-1; D is unresolved. Looked up from germline, CDR1 is SEHNR and CDR2 is FQNEAQ (reference sequence). V was cut by 10 bases and J by 10 bases, with 22 bases left in between. The CDR3 extends over 13 amino acids.

About this clonotype: The missing conserved phenylalanine or tryptophan at the end of this CDR3 makes a read error likely. The chain couples TRBV6-2 or TRBV6-3 to TRBJ1-1, with D unresolved. V lost 7 bases and J 1 base, leaving 13 bases between the germline ends. Germline CDR1 is MNHEY and CDR2 is SVGEGT. This CDR3 region has 14 residues. Written as DNA, the CDR3 is TGTGCCAGCACCCAGACAATCCCGAACACTGAAGCTTTCATT. This encodes CASTQTIPNTEAFI.

Only a few counts were recorded for this clonotype. V gene TRBV7-9 combines with J gene TRBJ1-4; no clear D gene. Germline assignment: CDR1 SEHNR and CDR2 FQNEAQ (reference sequence). The V end lost 1 base, the J end lost 6 bases, and 6 bases lay between the germline ends. This CDR3 is built from 13 residues. The CDR3 bases are TGTGCCAGCAGCTTAGGGGAGGATGAAAAACTGTTTTTT. Protein: CASSLGEDEKLFF.

V is TRBV5-3 and J is TRBJ2-6; the match to TRBD1 covers 7 bases. TRBV5-3 is flagged as an ORF with uncertain function. The CDR3 consists of 16 residues. The ends lost 10 bases at V and 4 bases at J; junction bases unmatched: 14. The CDR3 DNA follows: TGTGCCGGCAGCTTAACCAGGGGGTACGGGGCCAACGTCCTGACTTTC. Translating it yields CAGSLTRGYGANVLTF.

This chain links TRBV19 with TRBJ2-7; 7 bases fit TRBD1. Germline CDR1 is LNHDA and CDR2 is SQIVND (reference sequence). The V segment lost 5 bases and the J segment 1 base; nucleotides outside the gene matches: 11. This CDR3 is 16 amino acids long. The DNA of the CDR3 is TGTGCCAGTAGTCCAGACCGGGGACAGAGATCCTACGAGCAGTACTTC. Its translation is CASSPDRGQRSYEQYF. Using reference TRBV19 and TRBJ2-7 for the parts outside the CDR3, the full variable domain is DGGITQSPKYLFRKEGQNVTLSCEQNLNHDAMYWYRQDPGQGLRLIYYSQIVNDFQKGDIAEGYSVSREKKESFPLTVTSAQKNPTAFYLCASSPDRGQRSYEQYFGPGTRLTVT.

The gene calls are TRBV27 and TRBJ2-2; 7 bases align to TRBD1. The CDR3 loop spans 16 amino acids. V dropped 4 bases and J dropped 1; count of bases not matched to a gene: 6. From germline, CDR1 is MNHEY and CDR2 SMNVEV (reference sequence). CDR3 in amino acids: CASSSTGAVNTGELFF. CDR3 DNA sequence: TGTGCCAGCAGTTCTACAGGGGCCGTGAACACCGGGGAGCTGTTTTTT.

CDR3 protein: CAWSPGARTDTQYF. The DNA for the CDR3 is TGTGCCTGGAGTCCGGGAGCCCGCACAGATACGCAGTATTTT. The chain couples TRBV30 to TRBJ2-3; perhaps TRBD2 as D (6 bases). The germline V gene has CDR1 GTSNPN and CDR2 SVGIG (reference sequence). Between the trimmed V and J ends, which lost 2 bases and 1 base, there was a span of 10 bases. The CDR3 totals 14 residues.

This clonotype was seen only once. This may stem from a read error, because a much larger clone lies one nucleotide away. This chain uses TRBV29-1 with TRBJ2-1, with D perhaps TRBD2 (5 bases). CDR1 is SQVTM and CDR2 is ANQGSEA in the germline V gene. Trimming cost V 1 base and J 4 bases, with 17 bases left between them. The CDR3 is made up of 16 amino acids. The CDR3 reads CSVEGGPGLQYNEQFF. The CDR3, as DNA: TGCAGCGTTGAAGGCGGACCGGGGTTGCAGTACAATGAGCAGTTCTTC.

The chain uses TRBV7-9 and TRBJ2-7; the D gene is possibly TRBD2 (6 bases). The length of the CDR3 is 13 residues. V lost 5 bases, J lost 5 bases, and 13 bases lay in between. In germline, CDR1 is SEHNR, CDR2 FQNEAQ (reference sequence). CDR3 loop: CASSNSGTDEQYF. In DNA, the CDR3 is TGTGCCAGCAGCAATTCGGGGACTGACGAGCAGTACTTC.

This clonotype was observed once. The chain links TRBV4-2 to TRBJ2-1; perhaps TRBD2 as D (7 bases). Germline loops: CDR1 LGHNA, CDR2 YNFKEQ. The V gene lost 0 bases and the J gene lost 8 bases, with 23 bases spanning the gap. There are 18 residues in the CDR3. CDR3 sequence (DNA): TGTGCCAGCAGCCAAGACCCATCAATAACGGGGGGCGGGGATGAGCAGTTCTTC. This translates into CASSQDPSITGGGDEQFF.

This clonotype was seen ten or more times. The chain recombines TRBV12-3 or TRBV12-4 with TRBJ1-1, with D perhaps TRBD1 (6 bases). This CDR3 has 16 residues. Trimming took 6 bases from V and 1 from J, leaving 18 bases between them. For the CDR3, the DNA is TGTGCCAGCAGCCGAATTTGGGGGCGCGGGAACACTGAAGCTTTCTTT. It is translated as CASSRIWGRGNTEAFF.

The DNA for the CDR3 is TGTGCCAGCAGCCATACAACTAGCGGGAGAGATACGCAGTATTTT. Encoded protein: CASSHTTSGRDTQYF. The chain combines TRBV13 with TRBJ2-3; TRBD2 matches 11 bases. Germline values: CDR1 PRHDT, CDR2 FYEKMQ (reference sequence). The V segment lost 5 bases and the J segment 5 bases; nucleotides outside the gene matches: 6. The CDR3 totals 15 residues. Full variable domain (remainder filled in from reference TRBV13 and TRBJ2-3): AAGVIQSPRHLIKEKRETATLKCYPIPRHDTVYWYQQGPGQDPQFLISFYEKMQSDKGSIPDRFSAQQFSDYHSELNMSSLELGDSALYFCASSHTTSGRDTQYFGPGTRLTVL.

The CDR3 loop reads CASSFGEGAGETQYF. The CDR3 DNA follows: TGTGCCAGCAGTTTCGGCGAGGGGGCTGGGGAGACCCAGTACTTC. V and J are TRBV12-3 or TRBV12-4 and TRBJ2-5, with TRBD1 identical over 7 bases. V lost 3 bases to trimming and J lost 5 bases; unmatched junction nucleotides: 9. This CDR3 is built from 15 residues.

This clonotype was detected many times. The chain combines TRBV5-4 with TRBJ2-5; unclear D gene. CDR3 length: 11 amino acids. In germline, CDR1 is SGHNT, CDR2 YYREEE (reference sequence). The germline V and J ends were trimmed by 4 bases and 1 base, with 2 bases remaining between them. DNA of the CDR3: TGTGCCAGCAGCACCCAAGAGACCCAGTACTTC. This gives the protein CASSTQETQYF.

The table lists this clonotype with many counts. The chain is built from TRBV6-6 and TRBJ1-5, with 7 bases fitting TRBD1. The J segment lost 0 bases and the V segment lost 5 bases, leaving 4 bases of the junction unmatched. This CDR3 has 15 amino acids. Germline CDR1 MNHNY, CDR2 SVGAGI (reference sequence). The CDR3 DNA reads as TGTGCCAGCAGTCGACAGGGCAATAGCAATCAGCCCCAGCATTTT. Translation: CASSRQGNSNQPQHF.

A single count supports this clonotype. A single base separates this from a much larger clone, so it may be a read error. V is TRBV7-9 and J is TRBJ2-3; 9 positions match TRBD1. The CDR3 is 17 residues long. Germline-derived CDR1 and CDR2 are SEHNR and FQNEAQ (reference sequence). V gave up 6 bases and J gave up 2 bases; unmatched junction bases: 12. CDR3 loop: CASSEITRDRDTDTQYF. The CDR3 nucleotides read TGTGCCAGCAGTGAGATTACCCGGGACAGGGACACAGATACGCAGTATTTT.

This chain connects TRBV27 to TRBJ1-2, with D possibly TRBD1 on 6 matching bases. V shed 6 bases and J shed 7 bases, with 18 bases lying between them. The CDR3 has 14 amino acids. Germline CDR1 MNHEY, CDR2 SMNVEV (reference sequence). The CDR3 reads CASRRGVGASGYTF. Written as DNA, the CDR3 is TGTGCCAGCAGGCGGGGGGTGGGGGCGAGTGGCTACACCTTC.

This clonotype was seen only a few times. The J gene is TRBJ2-7, the V gene TRBV12-3 or TRBV12-4; D gene uncertain. There are 12 residues in the CDR3. V was shortened by 7 bases and J by 4 bases, with 11 bases between the two germline ends. The CDR3 here is CASTIAGYEQYF. The CDR3 coding sequence is TGTGCCAGCACCATAGCCGGTTACGAGCAGTACTTC.

The rearrangement links TRBV13 to TRBJ2-7; 8 bases map to TRBD1. From germline, CDR1 is PRHDT and CDR2 FYEKMQ (reference sequence). The CDR3 has 14 residues. After removal of 5 bases from V and 6 bases from J, the junction contained 9 bases not matched to a gene. The CDR3 DNA is TGTGCCAGCAGCCACTCGGACAGGGCGGGCGAGCAGTACTTC. It translates to CASSHSDRAGEQYF. Supplemented by reference TRBV13 and TRBJ2-7, the full variable domain reads AAGVIQSPRHLIKEKRETATLKCYPIPRHDTVYWYQQGPGQDPQFLISFYEKMQSDKGSIPDRFSAQQFSDYHSELNMSSLELGDSALYFCASSHSDRAGEQYFGPGTRLTVT.

This clonotype was counted a few times. The rearrangement joins TRBV7-2 to TRBJ1-6; 7 bases are a match to TRBD1. Germline V lookup: CDR1 SGHTA, CDR2 FQGNSA. The CDR3 covers 17 residues. J lost 2 bases, V lost 1 base, and 5 bases had no gene match. In DNA form, the CDR3 reads TGTGCCAGCAGCTTAGGTACAGGGGAGGCCTATAATTCACCCCTCCACTTT. Its translation: CASSLGTGEAYNSPLHF.

This clonotype was seen repeatedly, ten times or more. The V gene is TRBV9, the J gene TRBJ2-4, with D unresolved. Germline CDR1 SGDLS, CDR2 YYNGEE. V gave up 6 bases and J gave up 0 bases, with 4 bases separating them. The CDR3 covers 12 residues. As DNA, the CDR3 is TGTGCCAGCAAGGGAGCCAAAAACATTCAGTACTTC. Translation: CASKGAKNIQYF.

This clonotype was seen only a few times. Its ends do not fully match the called genes, so a read error is possible. The chain joins TRBV3-1 to TRBJ2-2, with 11 bases aligning to TRBD2. CDR1 LGHDT and CDR2 YNNKEL come from the germline V gene (reference sequence). The CDR3 is 17 amino acids. CDR3 nucleotide sequence: TGTGCCAGCTGCCAAGCTCTAGCGGGAGGGAACACCGGGGAGCTGTTTTTT. Its translation: CASCQALAGGNTGELFF.

Turning to this clonotype: Likely a read error: the CDR3 ends without its conserved phenylalanine or tryptophan. This chain joins TRBV28 and TRBJ2-7; TRBD2 matches 7 bases. Germline CDR1 MDHEN, CDR2 SYDVKM. The length of the CDR3 is 15 residues. With V trimmed by 6 bases and J by 2 bases, 10 bases remained unmatched. CDR3 DNA: TGTGCCAGCAGCAAACGGGAGGTAGCGGCCTACGAGCAGTACTTA. This codes for CASSKREVAAYEQYL.

This clonotype has a handful of counts. This chain connects TRBV7-6 to TRBJ2-4; 9 nucleotides line up with TRBD2. The germline V gene encodes CDR1 SGHVS and CDR2 FNYEAQ. CDR3 length: 18 amino acids. The trim removed 6 bases at V and 2 bases at J, leaving 14 bases unmatched. CDR3 sequence reads: CASSPGVLAGFTKNIQYF. The CDR3 DNA reads as TGTGCCAGCAGTCCCGGGGTCCTAGCGGGGTTCACCAAAAACATTCAGTACTTC.

The chain is built from TRBV7-9 and TRBJ1-2, with a possible D match to TRBD1 (6 bases). The V end lost 9 bases, the J end lost 4 bases, and 12 bases lay between the germline ends. CDR3 size: 12 residues. Germline V gene data show CDR1 as SEHNR and CDR2 as FQNEAQ (reference sequence). CDR3 nucleotide sequence: TGTGCCAGGGTAGGACAGTTCTATGGCTACACCTTC. It codes for CARVGQFYGYTF.

The V gene is TRBV5-4, the J gene TRBJ1-6, with D hard to call. V was shortened by 2 bases and J by 5 bases, with 14 bases between the two germline ends. The CDR3 totals 16 residues. CDR1 and CDR2 from the germline V gene are SGHNT and YYREEE (reference sequence). This CDR3 reads CASSFEGLINNSPLHF. The CDR3 DNA is TGTGCCAGCAGCTTCGAAGGACTGATAAATAATTCACCCCTCCACTTT.

Turning to this clonotype: This clone may be a read error of a much larger clone one base away. The chain recombines TRBV7-2 with TRBJ2-3, with TRBD1 identical over 9 bases. The CDR3 runs 17 residues. Germline lookup yields CDR1 SGHTA and CDR2 FQGNSA. Here the CDR3 DNA reads TGTGCCAGCAGCTTTTCCCCGGGACAGGGCCTCACAGATACGCGGTATTTT. This codes for CASSFSPGQGLTDTRYF.